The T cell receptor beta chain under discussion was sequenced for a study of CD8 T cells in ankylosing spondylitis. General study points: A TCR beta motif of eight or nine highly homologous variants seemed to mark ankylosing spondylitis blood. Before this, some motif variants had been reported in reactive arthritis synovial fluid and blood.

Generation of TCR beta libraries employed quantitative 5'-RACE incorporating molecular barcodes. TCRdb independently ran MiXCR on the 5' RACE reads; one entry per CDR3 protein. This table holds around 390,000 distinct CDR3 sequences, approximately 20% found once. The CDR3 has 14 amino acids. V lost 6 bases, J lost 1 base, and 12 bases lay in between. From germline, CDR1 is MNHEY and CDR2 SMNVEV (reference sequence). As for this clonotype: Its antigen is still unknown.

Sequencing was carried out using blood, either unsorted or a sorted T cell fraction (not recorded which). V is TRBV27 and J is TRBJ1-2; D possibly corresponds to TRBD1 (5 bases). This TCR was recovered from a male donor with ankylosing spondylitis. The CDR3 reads CASSNGGFNYGYTF. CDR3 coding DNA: TGTGCCAGCAGCAACGGGGGGTTTAACTATGGCTACACCTTC.